This T cell receptor (beta chain) was retrieved from a study of blood T cell repertoires in COVID-19. Study summary: The origin of the acute and convalescent COVID-19 samples was the United States, Italy and Spain. Nucleic acid was either cDNA or gDNA, and it came from T cells, B-cell-depleted T cells, or PBMCs.

The table came from immunoSEQ multiplex PCR; TCRdb's copy has only in-frame clones and leaves some out. The data contain hundreds of thousands of clones, 87% of them singletons. The study assigned cohorts using participant-reported clinical history. Donors in Cohort 3 counted as recovered after two negative PCRs, clearance, or symptom resolution. The receptor was derived from a woman in her 40s who had recovered from COVID-19. Sequenced input: PBMCs or T cells enriched from blood (not recorded which).

CDR3 sequence reads: CASSIGSRDSGRAQHF. CDR3 coding DNA: TGTGCCAGTAGTATAGGTTCCCGGGACAGCGGCCGGGCCCAGCATTTT. The V gene is TRBV19, the J gene TRBJ1-5; 7 bases fit TRBD1. With V trimmed by 1 base and J by 11 bases, 14 bases remained unmatched. The CDR3 has 16 amino acids. Germline lookup yields CDR1 LNHDA and CDR2 SQIVND (reference sequence).